This TCR beta chain was sequenced in a study of blood T cells in healthy people across ages. This CDR3 region has 17 residues. Looked up from germline, CDR1 is MNHNS and CDR2 is SASEGT. There were at least 5.5 micrograms of total RNA extracted from every sample. Using a J-beta primer mix together with a sample-barcoded 5' primer, a second PCR was run for roughly 6 to 12 cycles. Each cDNA molecule received a tag from a template-switch adaptor that had 12 random nucleotides. Paired-end reads containing CDR3 totaled no fewer than 3 million for each sample. From the 5' RACE reads, TCRdb called clonotypes with MiXCR, one entry per CDR3 protein. The profile shows some 940,000 distinct CDR3 sequences, 25% to 35% of them singletons. A further study also used this sample, focusing on T cells of mothers and their children. That report notes: The study obtained over 9 million TCR beta CDR3 reads per mother and some 3 million per child.

J is TRBJ2-1 and V is TRBV6-1; the match to TRBD2 covers 9 bases. The tail of the sequence fits TRBJ2-7 better, so the J call may be wrong. This TCR was recovered from a woman aged 40 to 50 in good health. Sequencing was done on a sample of blood. The CDR3 DNA follows: TGTGCCAGCAGTGAGGCCCCCACAGCGGGGGGCCTCGATGAGCAGTACTTC. As protein: CASSEAPTAGGLDEQYF.